This T cell receptor beta chain was profiled in a study of cytomegalovirus exposure and HLA in healthy donors. PCR employed 60 Vbeta and 13 Jbeta primers. Only in-frame clones appear in the TCRdb table, and some are missing; sequencing was by immunoSEQ multiplex PCR. This table holds more than 140,000 clones. Trimming stripped 4 bases from V and 3 bases from J, with 15 bases between. The CDR3 contains 15 residues. Per germline, CDR1 LNHDA and CDR2 SQIVND (reference sequence). This TCR derives from a woman in her late teens or twenties in good health and CMV-seronegative. The chain couples TRBV19 to TRBJ1-1, with D unresolved. Sequenced: PBMCs. This chain's CDR3 is CASSTSLGRDTEAFF. The DNA of the CDR3 is TGTGCCAGTAGTACCTCCCTCGGGAGGGACACTGAAGCTTTCTTT.